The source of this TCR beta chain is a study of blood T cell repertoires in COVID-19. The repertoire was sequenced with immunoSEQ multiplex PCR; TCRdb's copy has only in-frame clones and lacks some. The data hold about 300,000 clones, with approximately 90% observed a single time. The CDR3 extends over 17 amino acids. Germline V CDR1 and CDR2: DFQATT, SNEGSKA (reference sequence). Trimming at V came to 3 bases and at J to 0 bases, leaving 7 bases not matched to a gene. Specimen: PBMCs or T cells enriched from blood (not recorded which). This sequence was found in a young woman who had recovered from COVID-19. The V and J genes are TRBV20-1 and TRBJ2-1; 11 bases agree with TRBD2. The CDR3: CSASSSGGPLSYNEQFF. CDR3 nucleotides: TGCAGTGCTAGTTCTAGCGGGGGGCCTCTCTCCTACAATGAGCAGTTCTTC.